Listed below are T cell receptor beta chains from one sample, sequenced in a study of beta chain features in type 1 diabetes. Sequenced by immunoSEQ multiplex PCR; TCRdb stores in-frame clones only, minus some. The table lists 16,000 or so clones, more than 70% of them singletons. Sample: stem cell memory CD4+ T cells from blood. The receptors originated from a woman between 18 and 30 years old with type 1 diabetes. Each CDR3 is given with its conserved first and last residue.

TRBV7-2	16	TRBJ1-3	CASSLPGQNSGNTIYF
TRBV5-5	14	TRBJ2-1	CASRQVGGRNEQFF
TRBV19	14	TRBJ2-7	CASSSGMNAYEQYF
TRBV11-2	13	-	CASKASGFYEQYF
TRBV5-6	16	TRBJ2-1	CASSFFRDRLYNEQFF
TRBV7-2	16	TRBJ2-3	CASSSITSWWTDTQYF
TRBV5-1	14	TRBJ2-4	CASSPLYTPGIQYF
TRBV18	14	TRBJ1-5	CASSPPYSNQPQHF
TRBV5-4	14	TRBJ2-7	CASSWGQNSYEQYF
TRBV2	13	TRBJ1-1	CASRWDRETEAFF
TRBV7-9	15	TRBJ2-3	CASSSLPLEADTQYF
TRBV6-5	15	TRBJ1-1	CASSYSVLGQSEAFF
TRBV6-5	14	TRBJ1-1	CASSYSGGPTEAFF
TRBV30	13	TRBJ2-2	CAWSSENTGELFF
TRBV1	17	TRBJ2-3	CTSSQDNKRTRTDTQYF
TRBV7-2	16	TRBJ2-3	CASSFLGRESIDTQYF
TRBV29-1	12	TRBJ1-4	CSVAGLNEKLFF
TRBV30	13	TRBJ1-1	CAWSTLSRAEAFF
TRBV28	15	-	CASSLLGRSSYEQYF
TRBV4-2	17	TRBJ2-7	CASSQDLGAEWAYEQYF
TRBV28	15	TRBJ2-7	CASSLDQRAGGLDVF
TRBV5-1	16	TRBJ2-1	CASSPLLAGSYNEQFF
TRBV18	13	TRBJ2-2	CASSPDRAGELFF
TRBV30	18	TRBJ1-2	CAWIREGGRYPLYYGYTF
TRBV12-5	15	TRBJ1-1	CASGHDRALNTEAFF
TRBV7-2	15	TRBJ2-2	CASSLRQGTTGELFF
TRBV5-1	16	TRBJ2-2	CASRRPRDPNTGELFF
TRBV5-1	13	TRBJ2-1	CASSWGGTIEQFF
TRBV29-1	13	TRBJ1-2	CSVDDRGAYGYTF
TRBV28	16	TRBJ2-7	CASIPWGGSVLYEQYF
TRBV15	15	TRBJ2-5	CATSRTLDGLQTQYF
TRBV7-2	15	TRBJ2-1	CASSWAGATYNEQFF
TRBV18	15	TRBJ1-3	CASSPPNRPGNTIYF
TRBV5-1	14	TRBJ2-7	CASSFSGLGYEQYF
TRBV30	12	TRBJ1-1	CAWNLNRVEAFF
TRBV15	15	TRBJ2-2	CATSSGQGDTGELFF
TRBV11-2	15	TRBJ2-7	CASSPGQGFHYEQYF
TRBV28	15	TRBJ2-2	CASSLSGKGTGELFF
TRBV5-1	15	TRBJ2-5	CASSYGTRRGETQYF
TRBV6-5	14	TRBJ2-2	CASSYYRNTGELFF
TRBV5-1	16	TRBJ1-5	CASSLGVGPSGGPQHF
TRBV2	14	TRBJ1-1	CATSLQGWNTEAFF
TRBV5-4	16	TRBJ1-5	CASSKIGTYSNQPQHF
TRBV10-2	14	TRBJ1-1	CASRYGGTNTEAFF
TRBV7-9	15	TRBJ2-1	CASSPSGRASDEQFF
TRBV7-2	15	TRBJ2-1	CASSLPGQGVEEQFF
TRBV6-6	15	TRBJ2-1	CASSYPPTSGGVQFF
TRBV29-1	13	TRBJ2-1	CSVGRDTYNEQFF
TRBV4-1	14	TRBJ2-7	CASSQWMEFYEQYF
TRBV28	16	TRBJ2-5	CASSPTLGLAGETQYF
TRBV11-2	14	TRBJ2-3	CASSFGLAGDTQYF
TRBV11-2	19	TRBJ2-1	CASSLDSSIAGGRNNEQFF
TRBV9	15	TRBJ2-1	CASTQASGPYNEQFF
TRBV5-1	14	TRBJ1-1	CASSFQTGYTEAFF